This T cell receptor (beta chain) was sequenced in a study of shared clonotypes between healthy human individuals (dated by TCRdb to 2018 to 2020). For the wider study: Three men and two women, aged 18 to 49 years, made up the cohort. Different laboratories and diverse techniques were used to prepare libraries and sequence TCR repertoires, to increase sequencing depth and limit assay-specific biases. Each donor's leukapheresis produced roughly between about 0.8 and 8.9 billion PBMCs. For each donor, CD4 naive and CD4 memory were each given three plates, CD8 naive was given two plates, and CD8 memory was given one plate. To estimate repertoire size and how much clonotype sharing occurs between individuals, the study deeply sequenced the blood TCR repertoires of about five healthy adults. General findings and caveats noted by the study authors: Across a few donors, about 5.2% of naive CD4, roughly 3.3% of naive CD8, 2.3% of memory CD4, and 0.3% to 0.45% of memory CD8 clonotypes were shared. Incomplete sequencing was indicated by rarefaction of sorted-subset datasets, despite the large sequencing depth. Sampling was limited to blood, and TCR repertoires in tissue likely differ from TCR repertoires in blood. The genetic and exposure-history diversity represented was limited by the small number of donors. Naive subsets generally had larger estimated clonotype richness than memory subsets did. Based on pairwise subsampling, the degree of clonotype sharing among donors was expected to be affected by sequencing depth. Compared with non-shared clonotypes, clonotypes shared by all four sorted-subset donors had higher generation probabilities.

Of note for this clone: There is no known antigen for this receptor. No quality values exist for individual bases; no much larger clone is one base distant.

Using the deep immunoSEQ assay, multiplex PCR amplified TCR CDR3 regions from genomic DNA. Extracted genomic DNA from each cell subset was distributed evenly across all wells of several immunoSEQ 96-well plates, and each plate was treated as a replicate. For sorted subsets, roughly 200 ng genomic DNA, equal to about 30,000 T cell genomes, was loaded into each replicate PCR. Purified libraries were measured with a Qubit 3.0 fluorometer, size-checked on a Bioanalyzer 2100, and measured again with the KAPA Library Quantification kit. Each immunoSEQ 96-well plate was sequenced on its own single-read 150-cycle Illumina NextSeq 550 flow cell. Per the source publication's procedure: The immunoSEQ output contained only junctional sequences without quality scores, so filtering could not match that applied to full-length reads. Sequences were annotated with PyIR, a Python wrapper for IgBLAST v1.9, and V/J genes and CDR3 were assigned using IMGT germline references. Reads were filtered out if the reads had weak V/J assignments (E-value above 1e-6), no CDR3, stop codons, out-of-frame junctions, or ambiguous translated residues. A V3J clonotype was defined by an identical inferred V gene, J gene, and CDR3 amino acid sequence. Percentage overlap between repertoires was computed as shared unique clonotypes divided by the size of the smaller repertoire. Richness of each repertoire was evaluated using RTK rarefaction, the Chao1 estimator, and Recon v2.1 estimates of unobserved clonotypes. Generation probabilities were computed with OLGA for all TCRbeta clonotypes obtained by the gDNA method from four donors. Held by TCRdb, this immuneACCESS table contains in-frame sequences only and omits some clones. Under half of the omission traces to an unresolved V gene where checked; the cause of the rest is unknown. V and J calls and clone size come straight from that table; D and trimming were deduced from the DNA. A total of approximately 640,000 clones appear in this sample, 90% of them only once. Of the sample, 34% is held by the ten largest clones.

Donors were healthy HIV-negative adults with no recently reported acute infections or vaccinations. Only Caucasian adults living in Nashville, Tennessee, USA were represented among the donors. CD8 memory samples were composed of magnetically selected CD45RO+ cells combined with CCR7-negative CD45RA+ effector memory (TemRA) cells. After blood collection by leukapheresis, PBMCs were isolated using Ficoll-Histopaque density gradient centrifugation and then cryopreserved in the vapor phase of liquid nitrogen. Analytical flow cytometry was used to check the purity and quantity of each magnetically sorted T cell population. From each sorted fraction, genomic DNA was isolated and quantified by UV absorbance on a Nanodrop 2000c. The germline V gene yields SGHVS for CDR1 and FQNEAQ for CDR2. Including the terminal cysteine and phenylalanine, the CDR3 comprises 15 residues. Solely the CDR3 DNA is kept, with 45 bases framed from the first base. Trimmed from V: 0 bases; trimmed from J: 14 bases; junction bases lacking a gene match: 8.

The sample taken for sequencing was memory CD8+ T cells from PBMCs. The cell subset or site label on this specimen signifies: CD45RO+ cells pooled with CCR7-negative TemRA cells. The chain was built from TRBV7-8 and TRBJ2-3; TRBD2 agrees with 13 junctional bases. The clonotype comes from a man aged 18 to 29 in good health. Some clones in this sample may be carry-over from other donors' samples. Here is the DNA: TGTGCCAGCAGCTTAGCGGGAGCGGGACTAGCGGGAATGTATTTT. Translated, this is CASSLAGAGLAGMYF.